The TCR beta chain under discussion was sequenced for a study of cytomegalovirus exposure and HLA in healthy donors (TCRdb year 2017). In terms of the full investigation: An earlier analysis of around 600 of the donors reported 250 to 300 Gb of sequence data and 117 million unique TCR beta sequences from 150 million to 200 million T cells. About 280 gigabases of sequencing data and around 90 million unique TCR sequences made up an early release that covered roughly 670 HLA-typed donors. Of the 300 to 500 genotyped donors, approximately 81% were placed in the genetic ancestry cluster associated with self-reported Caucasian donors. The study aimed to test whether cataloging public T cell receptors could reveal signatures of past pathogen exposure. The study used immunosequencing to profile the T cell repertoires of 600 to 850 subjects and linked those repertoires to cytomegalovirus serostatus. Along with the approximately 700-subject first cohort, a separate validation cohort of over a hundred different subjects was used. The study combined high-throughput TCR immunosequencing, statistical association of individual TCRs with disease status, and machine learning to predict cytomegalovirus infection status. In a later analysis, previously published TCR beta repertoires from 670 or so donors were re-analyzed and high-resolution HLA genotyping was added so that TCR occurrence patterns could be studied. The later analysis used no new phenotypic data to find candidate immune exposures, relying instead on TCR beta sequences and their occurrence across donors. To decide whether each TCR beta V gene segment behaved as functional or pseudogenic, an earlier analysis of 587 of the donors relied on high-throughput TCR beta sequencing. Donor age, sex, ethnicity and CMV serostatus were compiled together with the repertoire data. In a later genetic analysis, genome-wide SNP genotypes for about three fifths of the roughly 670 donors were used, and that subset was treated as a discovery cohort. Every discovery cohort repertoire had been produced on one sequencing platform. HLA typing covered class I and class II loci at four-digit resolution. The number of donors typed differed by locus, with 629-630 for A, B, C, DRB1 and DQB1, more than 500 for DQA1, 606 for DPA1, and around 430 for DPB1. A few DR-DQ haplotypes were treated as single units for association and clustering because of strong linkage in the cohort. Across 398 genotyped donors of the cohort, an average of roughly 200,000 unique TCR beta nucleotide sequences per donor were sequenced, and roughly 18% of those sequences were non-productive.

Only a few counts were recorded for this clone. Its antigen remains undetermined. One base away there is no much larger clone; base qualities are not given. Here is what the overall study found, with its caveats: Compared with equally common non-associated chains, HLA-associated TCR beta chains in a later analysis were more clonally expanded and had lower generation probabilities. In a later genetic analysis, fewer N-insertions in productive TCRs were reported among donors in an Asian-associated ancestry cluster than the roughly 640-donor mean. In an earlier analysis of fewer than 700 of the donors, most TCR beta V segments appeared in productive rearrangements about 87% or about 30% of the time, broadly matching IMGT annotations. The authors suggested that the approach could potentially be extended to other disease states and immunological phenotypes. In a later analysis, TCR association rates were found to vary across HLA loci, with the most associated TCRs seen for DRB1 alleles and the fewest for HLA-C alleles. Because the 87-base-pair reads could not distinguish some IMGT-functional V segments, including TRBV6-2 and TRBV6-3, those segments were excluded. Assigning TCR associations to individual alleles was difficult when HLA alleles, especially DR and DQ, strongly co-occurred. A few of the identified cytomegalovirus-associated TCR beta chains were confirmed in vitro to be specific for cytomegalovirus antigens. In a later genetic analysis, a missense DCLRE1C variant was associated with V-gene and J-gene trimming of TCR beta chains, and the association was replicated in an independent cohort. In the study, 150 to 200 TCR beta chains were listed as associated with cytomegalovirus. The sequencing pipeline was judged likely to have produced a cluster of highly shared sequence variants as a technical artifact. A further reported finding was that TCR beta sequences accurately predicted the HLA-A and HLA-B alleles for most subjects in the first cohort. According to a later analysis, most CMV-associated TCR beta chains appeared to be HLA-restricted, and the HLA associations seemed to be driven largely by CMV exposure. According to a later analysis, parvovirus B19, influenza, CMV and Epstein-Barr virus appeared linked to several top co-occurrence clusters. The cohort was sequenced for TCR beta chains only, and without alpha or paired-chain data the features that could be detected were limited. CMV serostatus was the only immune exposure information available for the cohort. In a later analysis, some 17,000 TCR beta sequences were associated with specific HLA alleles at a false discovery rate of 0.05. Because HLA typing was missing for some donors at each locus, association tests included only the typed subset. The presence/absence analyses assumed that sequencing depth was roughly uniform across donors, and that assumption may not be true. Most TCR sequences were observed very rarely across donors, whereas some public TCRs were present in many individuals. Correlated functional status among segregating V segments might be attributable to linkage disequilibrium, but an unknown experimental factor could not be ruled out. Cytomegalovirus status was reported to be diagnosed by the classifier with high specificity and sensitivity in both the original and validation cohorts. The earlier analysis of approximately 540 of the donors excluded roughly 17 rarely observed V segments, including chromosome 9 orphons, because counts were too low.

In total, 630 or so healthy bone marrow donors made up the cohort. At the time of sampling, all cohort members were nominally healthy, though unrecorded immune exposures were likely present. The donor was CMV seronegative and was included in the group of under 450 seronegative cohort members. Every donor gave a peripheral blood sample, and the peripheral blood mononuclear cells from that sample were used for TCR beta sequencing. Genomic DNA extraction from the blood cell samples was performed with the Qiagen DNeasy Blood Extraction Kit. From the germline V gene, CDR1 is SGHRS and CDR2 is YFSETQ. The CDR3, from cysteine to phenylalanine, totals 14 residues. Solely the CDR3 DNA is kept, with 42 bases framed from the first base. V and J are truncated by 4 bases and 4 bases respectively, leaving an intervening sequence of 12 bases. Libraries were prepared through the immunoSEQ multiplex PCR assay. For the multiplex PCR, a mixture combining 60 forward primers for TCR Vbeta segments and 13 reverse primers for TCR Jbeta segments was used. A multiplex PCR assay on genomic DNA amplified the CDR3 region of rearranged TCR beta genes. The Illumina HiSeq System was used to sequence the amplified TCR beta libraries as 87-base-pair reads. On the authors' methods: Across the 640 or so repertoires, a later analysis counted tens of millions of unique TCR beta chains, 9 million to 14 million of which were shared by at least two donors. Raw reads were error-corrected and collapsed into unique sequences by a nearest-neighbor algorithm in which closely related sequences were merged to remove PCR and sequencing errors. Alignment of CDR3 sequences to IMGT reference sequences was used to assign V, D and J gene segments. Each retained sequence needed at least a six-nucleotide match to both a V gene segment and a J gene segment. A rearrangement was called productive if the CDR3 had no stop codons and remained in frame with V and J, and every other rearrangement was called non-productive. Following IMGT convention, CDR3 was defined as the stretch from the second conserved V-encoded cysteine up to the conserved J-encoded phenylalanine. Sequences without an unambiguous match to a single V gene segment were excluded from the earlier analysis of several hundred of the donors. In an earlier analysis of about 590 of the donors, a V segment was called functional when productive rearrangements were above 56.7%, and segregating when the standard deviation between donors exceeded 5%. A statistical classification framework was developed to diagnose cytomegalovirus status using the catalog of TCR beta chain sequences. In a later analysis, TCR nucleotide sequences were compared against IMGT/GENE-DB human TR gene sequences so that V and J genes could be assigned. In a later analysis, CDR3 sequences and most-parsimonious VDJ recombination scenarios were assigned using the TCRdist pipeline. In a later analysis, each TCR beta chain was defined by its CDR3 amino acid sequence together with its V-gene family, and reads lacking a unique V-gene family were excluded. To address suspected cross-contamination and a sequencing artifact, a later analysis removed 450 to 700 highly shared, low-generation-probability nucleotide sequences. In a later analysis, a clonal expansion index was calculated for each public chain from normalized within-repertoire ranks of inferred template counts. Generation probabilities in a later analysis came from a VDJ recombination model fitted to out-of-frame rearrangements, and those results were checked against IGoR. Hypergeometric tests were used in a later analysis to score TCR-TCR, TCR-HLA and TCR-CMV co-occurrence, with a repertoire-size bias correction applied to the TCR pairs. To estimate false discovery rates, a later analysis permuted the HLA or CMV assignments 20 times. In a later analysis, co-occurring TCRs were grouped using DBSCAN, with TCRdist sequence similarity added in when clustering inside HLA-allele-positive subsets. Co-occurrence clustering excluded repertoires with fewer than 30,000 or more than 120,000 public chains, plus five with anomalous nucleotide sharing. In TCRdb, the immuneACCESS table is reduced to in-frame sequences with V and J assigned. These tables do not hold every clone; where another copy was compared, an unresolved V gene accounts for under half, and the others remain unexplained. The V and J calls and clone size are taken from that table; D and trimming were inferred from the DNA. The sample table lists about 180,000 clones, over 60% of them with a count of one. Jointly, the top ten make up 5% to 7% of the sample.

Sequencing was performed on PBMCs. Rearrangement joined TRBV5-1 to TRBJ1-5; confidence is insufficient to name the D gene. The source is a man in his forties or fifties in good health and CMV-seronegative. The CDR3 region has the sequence CASSLDGGNQPQHF. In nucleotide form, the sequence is TGCGCCAGCAGCCTTGACGGAGGAAATCAGCCCCAGCATTTT.